Below, 10 T cell receptor beta chains from the same sample are listed, as sequenced in a study of low-dose radiotherapy and immunotherapy resistance in tumors. Alpha and beta chains were covered, as first-strand cDNA relied on TRAV- and TRBV-specific primers. With a V-primer adapter and a constant-region primer, TCRs were amplified for roughly 20 PCR cycles. MiXCR, run by TCRdb on the reads, gives a single entry per CDR3 protein. The data contain 14,000 to 15,000 distinct CDR3 sequences, less than 55% of them singletons. These receptors originate from a human donor with advanced metastatic prostate, ovarian, gallbladder or colorectal cancer (not recorded which). This table probably holds off-target reads from a library built for another chain.

The V and J genes are TRBV9 and TRBJ2-1, with unresolved D. The CDR3 totals 17 residues. CDR1 is SGDLS, CDR2 YYNGEE, per germline. Trimming removed 0 bases from V and 0 bases from J, with 13 bases in between. DNA for the CDR3: TGTGCCAGCAGCGTAGAATCCTGGGGATTCTCCTACAATGAGCAGTTCTTC. Encoded protein: CASSVESWGFSYNEQFF.

This chain joins TRBV6-5 and TRBJ2-5; D gene uncertain. V lost 6 bases to trimming and J lost 1 base, with 12 bases between them. CDR3 length: 14 amino acids. Per the germline V gene, CDR1 is MNHEY and CDR2 is SVGAGI. CDR3 region: CASRARYGQETQYF. The CDR3 coding sequence is TGTGCCAGCAGGGCGCGGTATGGCCAAGAGACCCAGTACTTC.

The chain combines TRBV12-5 with TRBJ1-5; the D is unclear. The CDR3 totals 14 residues. Trimming took 1 base from V and 6 from J, leaving 10 bases between them. Per the germline V gene, CDR1 is LGHNT and CDR2 is FRNRAP. The CDR3 DNA reads as TGTGCTAGTGGTTTGGACAGCGCGAGTCAGCCCCAGCATTTT. Encoded protein: CASGLDSASQPQHF.

The chain combines TRBV14 with TRBJ2-7; D is ambiguous. The CDR3 length is 15 residues. Germline assignment: CDR1 SGHDN and CDR2 FVKESK. V lost 0 bases to trimming and J lost 0 bases, with 9 bases between them. The CDR3 DNA reads TGTGCCAGCAGCCAAGATATCCCGGCCTCCTACGAGCAGTACTTC. It encodes CASSQDIPASYEQYF.

This sequence joins TRBV5-1 and TRBJ2-4, with unresolved D. CDR3 length: 22 residues. Trimming shortened V by 1 base and J by 0 bases, and 29 bases separated the two germline ends. CDR1 and CDR2 from the germline V gene are SGHRS and YFSETQ. This CDR3 is CASSLLMLQVPSIDLAKNIQYF. Written as DNA, the CDR3 is TGCGCCAGCAGCTTGTTAATGCTGCAGGTTCCCTCTATCGATCTAGCCAAAAACATTCAGTACTTC.

The chain links TRBV4-2 to TRBJ1-5; D is perhaps TRBD1 (5 bases). CDR1 LGHNA and CDR2 YNFKEQ come from the germline V gene. This CDR3 has 15 residues. Trimming shortened V by 1 base and J by 4 bases, and 11 bases separated the two germline ends. The CDR3 region is CASSQGGEGNQPQHF. CDR3 coding DNA: TGTGCCAGCAGCCAAGGCGGGGAGGGGAATCAGCCCCAGCATTTT.

This clonotype was counted a few times. V and J are TRBV18 and TRBJ2-1; possibly TRBD2 for D (6 bases). Germline CDR1 KGHSH, CDR2 LQKENI. This CDR3 region has 12 residues. V was shortened by 4 bases and J by 12 bases, with 13 bases between the two germline ends. The CDR3 spells CASSQSGGSQFF. The DNA of the CDR3 is TGTGCCAGCTCACAATCCGGAGGGTCGCAGTTCTTC. Supplemented by reference TRBV18 and TRBJ2-1, the full variable domain reads NAGVMQNPRHLVRRRGQEARLRCSPMKGHSHVYWYRQLPEEGLKFMVYLQKENIIDESGMPKERFSAEFPKEGPSILRIQQVVRGDSAAYFCASSQSGGSQFFGPGTRLTVL.

This clonotype was found a few times. The chain has TRBV6-8 and TRBJ2-7; the D is unclear. Germline V lookup: CDR1 MNHGY, CDR2 SAAAGT. There are 15 residues in the CDR3. V lost 4 bases and J lost 0, with 13 bases in between. CDR3 in DNA: TGTGCCAGCAGTTCCTCGGGCCTTTACTCCTACGAGCAGTACTTC. It yields the protein CASSSSGLYSYEQYF.

This clonotype has just a few counts. The gene calls are TRBV6-6 and TRBJ1-5; a weak D match, TRBD1 (5 bases). The CDR3 loop spans 12 amino acids. Trimming removed 5 bases at V and 7 bases at J, with 9 bases between. Germline lookup yields CDR1 MNHNY and CDR2 SVGAGI (reference sequence). The CDR3 sequence: CASSTGGQPQHF. CDR3 DNA: TGTGCCAGCAGTACCGGGGGGCAGCCCCAGCATTTT.

The chain combines TRBV7-6 with TRBJ2-5, with 7 bases that match TRBD2. CDR3 length equals 14 residues. Germline CDR1 SGHVS, CDR2 FNYEAQ. V trimming: 0 bases; J trimming: 2 bases; junction bases outside the gene matches: 0. CDR3 in amino acids: CASSLAGGQETQYF. The CDR3 DNA reads as TGTGCCAGCAGCTTAGCGGGAGGGCAAGAGACCCAGTACTTC. The complete variable domain, with remaining parts taken from reference TRBV7-6 and TRBJ2-5, reads GAGVSQSPRYKVTKRGQDVALRCDPISGHVSLYWYRQALGQGPEFLTYFNYEAQQDKSGLPNDRFSAERPEGSISTLTIQRTEQRDSAMYRCASSLAGGQETQYFGPGTRLLVL.